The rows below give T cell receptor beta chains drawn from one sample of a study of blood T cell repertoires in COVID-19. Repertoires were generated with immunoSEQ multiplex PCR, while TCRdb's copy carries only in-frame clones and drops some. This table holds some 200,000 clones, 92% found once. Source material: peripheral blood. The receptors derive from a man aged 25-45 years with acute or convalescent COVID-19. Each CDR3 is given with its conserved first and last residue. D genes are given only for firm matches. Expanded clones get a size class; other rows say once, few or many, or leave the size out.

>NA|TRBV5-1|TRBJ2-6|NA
CASSLPRGGLYGANVLTF
TGCGCCAGCAGCTTGCCGAGGGGGGGCCTATATGGGGCCAACGTCCTGACTTTC
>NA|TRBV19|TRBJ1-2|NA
CASSQDLREGYTF
TGTGCCAGTAGCCAGGACTTACGGGAGGGCTACACCTTC
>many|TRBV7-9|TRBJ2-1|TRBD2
CASSASTSGSPSEQFF
TGTGCCAGCAGCGCGTCGACTAGCGGGAGTCCCAGTGAGCAGTTCTTC
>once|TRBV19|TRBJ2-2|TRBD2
CASSTWTSGNTGELFF
TGTGCCAGTAGTACTTGGACTAGCGGTAACACCGGGGAGCTGTTTTTT
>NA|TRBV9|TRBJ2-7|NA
CASSPRSGDFSYEQYF
TGTGCCAGCAGCCCCCGCTCTGGGGACTTCTCCTACGAGCAGTACTTC
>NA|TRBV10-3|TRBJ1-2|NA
CAISGLPGTYYGYTF
TGTGCCATCAGTGGACTACCGGGAACCTACTATGGCTACACCTTC
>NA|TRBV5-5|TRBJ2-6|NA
CASSLGHSTSGANVLTF
TGTGCCAGCAGCTTGGGCCATAGCACCTCTGGGGCCAACGTCCTGACTTTC
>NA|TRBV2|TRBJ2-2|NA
CASSERGNTGELFF
TGTGCCAGCAGTGAAAGGGGGAACACCGGGGAGCTGTTTTTT
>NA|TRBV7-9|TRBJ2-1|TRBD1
CASSLTGGKYNEQFF
TGTGCCAGCAGCTTGACAGGGGGGAAATACAATGAGCAGTTCTTC
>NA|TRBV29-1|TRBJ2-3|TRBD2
CSVEGASGGGRGTQYF
TGCAGCGTTGAAGGGGCTAGCGGGGGCGGAAGGGGTACGCAGTATTTT
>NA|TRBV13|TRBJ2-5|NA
CASSQLRGGPATQYF
TGTGCCAGCAGCCAACTTCGCGGGGGCCCAGCGACCCAGTACTTC
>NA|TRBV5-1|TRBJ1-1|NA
CASSPNGGGGAFF
TGCGCCAGCAGCCCAAATGGCGGCGGAGGGGCTTTCTTT
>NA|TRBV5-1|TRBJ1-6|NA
CASSFGVASSSYNSPLHF
TGCGCCAGCAGCTTTGGAGTGGCCTCGAGCTCCTATAATTCACCCCTCCACTTT
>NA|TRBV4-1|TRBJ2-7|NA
CASSQLLQGHYEQYF
TGCGCCAGCAGCCAATTGTTGCAGGGACACTACGAGCAGTACTTC
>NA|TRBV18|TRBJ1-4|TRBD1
CASSPGTGYEKLFF
TGTGCCAGCTCACCGGGGACAGGATATGAAAAACTGTTTTTT